This T cell receptor (beta chain) was profiled in a study of early T cells in non-severe SARS-CoV-2 infection (dated by TCRdb to the early 2020s). In the study overall: Because TCR sequencing relied on bulk RNA taken from unsorted whole blood, pairing of alpha and beta chains was not possible.

Preparation of the library involved 5' RACE. The sequencer was a NextSeq 500. The TCR library protocol attached unique molecular identifiers to individual cDNA molecules to correct for sequencing error and PCR bias. Sequencing covered both TCR alpha and beta chains, and within each sample the abundances of alpha and beta sequences were tightly co-correlated. In the paper's pipeline: Decombinator V4 was used to annotate TCR sequences for V gene, J gene and CDR3. TCRs were defined as expanded if a significant change between any two time points was detected under a Poisson model with p below 0.0001. Abundances of TCRs were expressed as counts per million after normalisation to the total number of TCRs sequenced in each sample. MAIT TCRs were defined by TRAV1-2 paired with TRAJ12, TRAJ20 or TRAJ33, and iNKT TCRs by TRAV10 paired with TRAJ18. VDJdb, accessed on 1 November 2021, was searched for TCRs annotated for CMV, EBV and SARS-CoV-2, and TCRs annotated for more than one antigen were excluded. TCRdb reworked the public reads: Q25 trimming with fastp, MiXCR clone assembly, productive beta chains retained. Each CDR3 protein appears once, grouped with its most common genes and DNA. TCRdb, not the authors, supplied the V and J calls. The sample table records around 70,000 distinct CDR3 sequences; 11% of these occur just once. The top ten hold around 5.8% of the sample.

According to the germline V gene (reference sequence), CDR1 reads LNHNV and CDR2 reads YYDKDF. There are 13 amino acids in the CDR3, from cysteine to phenylalanine inclusive. The kept DNA is CDR3 alone, 39 bases in frame from the first base. V is clipped by 3 bases and J by 2 bases, and the sequence between their germline boundaries is 7 bases long. This was a case-control study nested in a cohort of healthcare workers in London, UK, who had nasopharyngeal swab PCR tests and blood samples taken every week. Between 23 and 31 March 2020, the week of the UK lockdown, healthcare workers were enrolled and then followed up weekly for as long as 16 weeks. The full study reports these points: VDJdb matching was skewed toward anti-spike CD8 responses and likely underestimated virus-specific expansions, missing private and CD4 specificities.

For this clonotype: Its antigen remains undetermined. No base quality values were provided; no much bigger clone lies one nucleotide off.

The clonotype was recovered from an adult who was a healthcare worker with PCR-confirmed SARS-CoV-2 infection or an uninfected control (not recorded which). The chain is encoded by TRBV15 joined to TRBJ1-2, with no confidently assigned D gene. The source material was whole blood. The CDR3 has the sequence CATSSSDNYGYTF. In nucleotides, the sequence is TGTGCCACCAGCAGCTCTGACAACTATGGCTACACCTTC.